A selection of T cell receptor beta chains follows, all from one sample in a study of cytomegalovirus exposure and HLA in healthy donors. Using immunoSEQ multiplex PCR, the repertoire was profiled, and TCRdb retains in-frame clones only, with some absent. Here the sample spans about 150,000 clones, roughly 88% being singletons. The sample comprised PBMCs. These receptors came from a boy aged 2-15 years in good health and CMV-seronegative. CDR3s include the opening cysteine and the closing phenylalanine or tryptophan. A D gene is named only where the DNA matches it firmly. Rows may omit the clone size; those that give it use once, few, many or a size class.

v_call: TRBV10-3; clone_size: few; j_call: TRBJ1-3; d_call: -; cdr3_aa: CAISESQGLTSGNTIYF; cdr3_nt: TGTGCCATCAGTGAGTCGCAGGGACTAACCTCTGGAAACACCATATATTTT
v_call: TRBV7-8; clone_size: -; j_call: TRBJ2-3; d_call: TRBD2; cdr3_aa: CASSLGGLSTDTQYF; cdr3_nt: TGTGCCAGCAGCCTCGGGGGGTTAAGCACAGATACGCAGTATTTT
v_call: TRBV5-1; clone_size: once; j_call: TRBJ2-7; d_call: TRBD1; cdr3_aa: CASSPGTGAYEQYF; cdr3_nt: TGCGCCAGCAGCCCCGGGACAGGGGCCTACGAGCAGTACTTC
v_call: TRBV6-5; clone_size: -; j_call: TRBJ2-1; d_call: TRBD1; cdr3_aa: CASRSGGRANEQFF; cdr3_nt: TGTGCCAGCAGATCAGGGGGCCGGGCAAATGAGCAGTTCTTC
v_call: TRBV10-2; clone_size: -; j_call: TRBJ1-4; d_call: -; cdr3_aa: CASTHGLNEKLFF; cdr3_nt: TGCGCCAGCACCCACGGGTTAAATGAAAAACTGTTTTTT
v_call: TRBV9; clone_size: -; j_call: TRBJ2-7; d_call: TRBD1; cdr3_aa: CASSTTGGEQYF; cdr3_nt: TGTGCCAGCAGCACGACAGGGGGCGAGCAGTACTTC
v_call: TRBV5-6; clone_size: -; j_call: TRBJ2-1; d_call: TRBD2; cdr3_aa: CASSLGWGGSYNEQFF; cdr3_nt: TGTGCCAGCAGCCTGGGGTGGGGGGGGTCCTACAATGAGCAGTTCTTC
v_call: TRBV4-3; clone_size: -; j_call: TRBJ2-1; d_call: TRBD1; cdr3_aa: CASSPRGQGARGSYNEQFF; cdr3_nt: TGCGCCAGCAGCCCGAGGGGACAGGGGGCGCGGGGGTCCTACAATGAGCAGTTCTTC
v_call: TRBV6-5; clone_size: -; j_call: TRBJ2-2; d_call: -; cdr3_aa: CASSAPGGYTGELFF; cdr3_nt: TGTGCCAGCAGTGCGCCTGGGGGCTACACCGGGGAGCTGTTTTTT
v_call: TRBV5-1; clone_size: -; j_call: TRBJ2-1; d_call: -; cdr3_aa: CASSLGDSSYNEQFF; cdr3_nt: TGCGCCAGCAGCCTCGGGGATAGCTCCTACAATGAGCAGTTCTTC
v_call: TRBV4-3; clone_size: -; j_call: TRBJ2-5; d_call: TRBD1; cdr3_aa: CASSQGGTGRETQYF; cdr3_nt: TGCGCCAGCAGCCAAGGAGGGACAGGGAGGGAGACCCAGTACTTC
v_call: TRBV5-4; clone_size: once; j_call: TRBJ2-6; d_call: -; cdr3_aa: CASSLERLGANVLTF; cdr3_nt: TGTGCCAGCAGCTTGGAACGGTTGGGGGCCAACGTCCTGACTTTC
v_call: TRBV5-6; clone_size: -; j_call: TRBJ1-4; d_call: TRBD1; cdr3_aa: CASSLSGRGPEKLFF; cdr3_nt: TGTGCCAGCAGCTTGTCCGGCAGGGGGCCTGAAAAACTGTTTTTT
v_call: TRBV6-5; clone_size: -; j_call: TRBJ2-7; d_call: -; cdr3_aa: CASSYRDSSSYEQYF; cdr3_nt: TGTGCCAGCAGTTACCGGGACTCTAGCTCCTACGAGCAGTACTTC
v_call: TRBV18; clone_size: -; j_call: TRBJ2-2; d_call: TRBD1; cdr3_aa: CASSPRSGTGDTGELFF; cdr3_nt: TGTGCCAGCTCACCCCGGTCCGGGACAGGTGACACCGGGGAGCTGTTTTTT
v_call: TRBV5-6; clone_size: -; j_call: TRBJ1-1; d_call: -; cdr3_aa: CASTSTALNTEAFF; cdr3_nt: TGTGCCAGCACCTCGACAGCCCTGAACACTGAAGCTTTCTTT
v_call: TRBV11-2; clone_size: -; j_call: TRBJ1-2; d_call: -; cdr3_aa: CASSLEAWGGYTF; cdr3_nt: TGTGCCAGCAGCTTAGAGGCCTGGGGCGGCTACACCTTC
v_call: TRBV29-1; clone_size: -; j_call: TRBJ1-1; d_call: -; cdr3_aa: CSVGQLMNTEAFF; cdr3_nt: TGCAGCGTTGGACAGCTCATGAACACTGAAGCTTTCTTT
v_call: TRBV21-1; clone_size: -; j_call: TRBJ2-7; d_call: -; cdr3_aa: CASSSRGRTSVYEQYF; cdr3_nt: TGTGCCAGCAGCTCCCGGGGGCGGACTAGCGTCTACGAGCAGTACTTC
v_call: TRBV7-2; clone_size: -; j_call: TRBJ2-7; d_call: TRBD2; cdr3_aa: CASSLGLAGTSYEQYF; cdr3_nt: TGTGCCAGCAGCTTAGGACTAGCGGGGACCTCCTACGAGCAGTACTTC
v_call: TRBV7-2; clone_size: once; j_call: TRBJ2-3; d_call: TRBD2; cdr3_aa: CASSNSGRVTDTQYF; cdr3_nt: TGTGCCAGCAGTAATAGCGGGAGGGTCACAGATACGCAGTATTTT
v_call: TRBV4-1; clone_size: -; j_call: TRBJ2-5; d_call: TRBD2; cdr3_aa: CASSQDGRGGGETQYF; cdr3_nt: TGCGCCAGCAGCCAAGATGGGCGGGGGGGCGGGGAGACCCAGTACTTC
v_call: TRBV6-6; clone_size: few; j_call: TRBJ2-5; d_call: -; cdr3_aa: CASSQLETQYF; cdr3_nt: TGTGCCAGCAGTCAATTGGAGACCCAGTACTTC
v_call: TRBV2; clone_size: -; j_call: TRBJ1-1; d_call: TRBD1; cdr3_aa: CASKPDRAPEAFF; cdr3_nt: TGTGCCAGCAAACCTGACAGGGCCCCTGAAGCTTTCTTT